This entry features one T cell receptor (beta chain) sequence. A patient was excluded if there was uncontrolled infection, other autoimmune disease, pregnancy or lactation. V lost 6 bases, J lost 10 bases, and 11 bases lay in between. CDR1 and CDR2 from the germline V gene are MDHEN and SYDVKM. This CDR3 contains 11 residues. RNA transcripts provided the source from which TCR beta CDR3 regions were amplified. First-round RT-PCR of the TCR CDR3 relied on the HTBI primer set. TCRdb reanalysed the multiplex PCR reads using MiXCR and keeps one entry per CDR3 protein. Of approximately 600,000 distinct CDR3 sequences in the sample, less than 25% were seen once. The sample originates from a study of T cells in Graves' hyperthyroidism and ophthalmopathy.

This chain links TRBV28 with TRBJ2-3, with D unresolved. Input material: blood. The receptor was derived from a young man with Graves' ophthalmopathy. The CDR3 sequence is CASSSLAPQYF. The CDR3 DNA reads as TGTGCCAGCAGCTCCCTCGCCCCGCAGTATTTT.